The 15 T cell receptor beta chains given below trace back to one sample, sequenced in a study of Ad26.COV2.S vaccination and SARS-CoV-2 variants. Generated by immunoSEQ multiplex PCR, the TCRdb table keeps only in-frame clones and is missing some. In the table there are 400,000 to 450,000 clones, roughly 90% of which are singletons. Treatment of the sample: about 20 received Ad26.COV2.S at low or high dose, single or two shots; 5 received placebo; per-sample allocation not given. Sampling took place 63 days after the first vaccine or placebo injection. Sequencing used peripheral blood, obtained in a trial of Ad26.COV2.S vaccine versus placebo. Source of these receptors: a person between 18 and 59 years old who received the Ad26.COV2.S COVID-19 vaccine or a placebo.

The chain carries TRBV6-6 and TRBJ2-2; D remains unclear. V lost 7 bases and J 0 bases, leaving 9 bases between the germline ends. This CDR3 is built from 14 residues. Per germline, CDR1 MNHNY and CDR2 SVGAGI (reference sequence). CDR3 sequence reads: CASTSTSNTGELFF. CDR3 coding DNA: TGTGCCAGCACGTCTACTTCGAACACCGGGGAGCTGTTTTTT.

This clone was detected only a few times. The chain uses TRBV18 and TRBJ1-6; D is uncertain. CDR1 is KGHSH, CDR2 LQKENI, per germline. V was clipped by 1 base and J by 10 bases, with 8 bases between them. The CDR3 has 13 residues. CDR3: CASSPRGYSPLHF. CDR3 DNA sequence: TGTGCCAGCTCACCACGAGGCTACTCACCCCTCCACTTT.

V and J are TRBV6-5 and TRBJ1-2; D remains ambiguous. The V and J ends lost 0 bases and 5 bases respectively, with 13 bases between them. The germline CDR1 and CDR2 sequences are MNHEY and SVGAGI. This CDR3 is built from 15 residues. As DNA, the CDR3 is TGTGCCAGCAGTTACTCGGGCAGAAGGACTTATGGCTACACCTTC. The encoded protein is CASSYSGRRTYGYTF.

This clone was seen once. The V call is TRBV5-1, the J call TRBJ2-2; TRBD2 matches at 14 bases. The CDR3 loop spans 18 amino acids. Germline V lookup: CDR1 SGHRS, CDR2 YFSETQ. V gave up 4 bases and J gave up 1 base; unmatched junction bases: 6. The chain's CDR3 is CASSAGLAGGWNTGELFF. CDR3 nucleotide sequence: TGCGCCAGCAGCGCCGGACTAGCGGGAGGTTGGAACACCGGGGAGCTGTTTTTT.

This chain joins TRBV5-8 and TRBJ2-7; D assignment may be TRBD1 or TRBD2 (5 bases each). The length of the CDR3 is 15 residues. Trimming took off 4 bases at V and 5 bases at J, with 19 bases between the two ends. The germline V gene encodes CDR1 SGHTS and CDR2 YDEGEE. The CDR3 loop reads CASSRPGRVLDEQYF. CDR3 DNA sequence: TGTGCCAGCAGCAGACCGGGACGGGTTTTGGACGAGCAGTACTTC.

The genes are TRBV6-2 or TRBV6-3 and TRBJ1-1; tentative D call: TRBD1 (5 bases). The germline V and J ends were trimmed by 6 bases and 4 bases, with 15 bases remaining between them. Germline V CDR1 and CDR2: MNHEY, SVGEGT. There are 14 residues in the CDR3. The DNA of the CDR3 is TGTGCCAGCAGCCGACCAGGGAGGGGCACTGAAGCTTTCTTT. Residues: CASSRPGRGTEAFF.

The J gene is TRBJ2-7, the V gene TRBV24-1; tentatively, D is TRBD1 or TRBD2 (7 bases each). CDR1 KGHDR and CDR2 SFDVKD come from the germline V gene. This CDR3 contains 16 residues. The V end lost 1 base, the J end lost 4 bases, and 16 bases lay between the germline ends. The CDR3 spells CATSDFDRDYVYEQYF. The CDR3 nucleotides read TGTGCCACCAGTGATTTCGACAGGGACTACGTATACGAGCAGTACTTC.

This chain's CDR3 is CSVESGGDEQYF. The CDR3 DNA reads TGCAGCGTTGAGTCAGGGGGAGACGAGCAGTACTTC. The genes are TRBV29-1 and TRBJ2-7; TRBD1 aligns across 7 bases. There are 12 residues in the CDR3. Germline V gives CDR1 SQVTM, CDR2 ANQGSEA. V trimming: 3 bases; J trimming: 5 bases; junction bases outside the gene matches: 4.

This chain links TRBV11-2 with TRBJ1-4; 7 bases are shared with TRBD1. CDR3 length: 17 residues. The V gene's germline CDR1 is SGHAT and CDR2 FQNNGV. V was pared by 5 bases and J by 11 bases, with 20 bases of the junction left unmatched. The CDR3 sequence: CASSTGAAGSQLFKLFF. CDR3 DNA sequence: TGTGCCAGCAGCACAGGGGCGGCAGGGTCCCAACTCTTCAAACTGTTTTTT.

The CDR3 protein is CASSPLRRVEKLFF. Written as DNA, the CDR3 is TGTGCCAGCTCACCACTGCGAAGGGTTGAAAAACTGTTTTTT. V gene TRBV18 combines with J gene TRBJ1-4; D gene unclear. Germline lookup yields CDR1 KGHSH and CDR2 LQKENI. The CDR3 extends over 14 amino acids. V was clipped by 1 base and J by 7 bases, with 10 bases between them. Full variable domain (rest looked up from reference TRBV18 and TRBJ1-4): NAGVMQNPRHLVRRRGQEARLRCSPMKGHSHVYWYRQLPEEGLKFMVYLQKENIIDESGMPKERFSAEFPKEGPSILRIQQVVRGDSAAYFCASSPLRRVEKLFFGSGTQLSVL.

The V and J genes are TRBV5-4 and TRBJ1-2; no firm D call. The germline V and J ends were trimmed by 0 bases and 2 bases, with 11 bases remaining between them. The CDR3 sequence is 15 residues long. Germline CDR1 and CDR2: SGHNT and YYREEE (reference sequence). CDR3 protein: CASSLDPASNYGYTF. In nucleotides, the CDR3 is TGTGCCAGCAGCTTGGACCCAGCCAGCAACTATGGCTACACCTTC. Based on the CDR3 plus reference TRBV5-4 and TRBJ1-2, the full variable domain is ETGVTQSPTHLIKTRGQQVTLRCSSQSGHNTVSWYQQALGQGPQFIFQYYREEENGRGNFPPRFSGLQFPNYSSELNVNALELDDSALYLCASSLDPASNYGYTFGSGTRLTVV.

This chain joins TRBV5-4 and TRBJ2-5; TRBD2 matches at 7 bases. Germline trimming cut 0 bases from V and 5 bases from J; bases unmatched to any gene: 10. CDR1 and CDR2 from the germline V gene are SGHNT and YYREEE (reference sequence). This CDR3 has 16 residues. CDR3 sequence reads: CASSLVWREFQETQYF. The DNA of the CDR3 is TGTGCCAGCAGCTTGGTCTGGCGGGAGTTTCAGGAGACCCAGTACTTC.

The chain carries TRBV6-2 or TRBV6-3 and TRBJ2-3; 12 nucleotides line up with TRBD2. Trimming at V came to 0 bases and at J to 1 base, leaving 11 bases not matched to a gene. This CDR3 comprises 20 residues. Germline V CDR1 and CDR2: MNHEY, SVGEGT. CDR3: CASSYSALLAGGRRTDTQYF. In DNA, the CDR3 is TGTGCCAGCAGTTACTCGGCTCTACTAGCGGGAGGACGTCGCACAGATACGCAGTATTTT.

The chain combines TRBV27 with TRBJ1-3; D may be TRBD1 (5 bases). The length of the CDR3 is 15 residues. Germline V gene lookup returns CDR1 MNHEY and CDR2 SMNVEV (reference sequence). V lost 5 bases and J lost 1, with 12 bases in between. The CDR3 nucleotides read TGTGCCAGCAGTCCAGGGCAGGAGTCTGGAAACACCATATATTTT. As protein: CASSPGQESGNTIYF.

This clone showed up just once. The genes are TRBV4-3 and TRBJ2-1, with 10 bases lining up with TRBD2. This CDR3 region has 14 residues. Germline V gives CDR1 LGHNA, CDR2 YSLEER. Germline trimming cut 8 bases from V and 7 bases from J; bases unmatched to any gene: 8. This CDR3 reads CASAGTSAQNEQFF. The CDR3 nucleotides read TGCGCCAGCGCGGGGACTAGCGCGCAAAATGAGCAGTTCTTC.